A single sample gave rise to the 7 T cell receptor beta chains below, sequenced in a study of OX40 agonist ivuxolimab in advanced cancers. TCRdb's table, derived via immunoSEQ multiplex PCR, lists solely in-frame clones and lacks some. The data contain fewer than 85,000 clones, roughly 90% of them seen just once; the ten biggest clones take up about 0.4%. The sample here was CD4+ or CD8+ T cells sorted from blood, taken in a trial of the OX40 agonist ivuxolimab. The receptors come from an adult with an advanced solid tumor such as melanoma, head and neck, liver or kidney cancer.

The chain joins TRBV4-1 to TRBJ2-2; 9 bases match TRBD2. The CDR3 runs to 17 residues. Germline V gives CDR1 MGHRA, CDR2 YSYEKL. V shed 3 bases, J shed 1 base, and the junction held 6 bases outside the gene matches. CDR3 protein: CASSQPGLALNTGELFF. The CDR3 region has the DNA TGCGCCAGCAGCCAGCCCGGACTAGCGCTGAACACCGGGGAGCTGTTTTTT.

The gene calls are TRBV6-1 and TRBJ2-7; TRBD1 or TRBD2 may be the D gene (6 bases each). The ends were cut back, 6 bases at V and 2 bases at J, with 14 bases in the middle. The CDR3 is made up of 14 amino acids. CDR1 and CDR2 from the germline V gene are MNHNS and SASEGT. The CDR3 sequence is CASRRGGPTYEQYF. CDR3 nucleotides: TGTGCCAGCAGAAGAGGGGGGCCGACCTACGAGCAGTACTTC.

Here the CDR3 DNA reads TGTGCCAGTAGTGGGGCGAGGAACACTGAAGCTTTCTTT. It yields the protein CASSGARNTEAFF. The V call is TRBV19, the J call TRBJ1-1; perhaps TRBD1 as D (5 bases). Trimming shortened V by 5 bases and J by 1 base, and 8 bases separated the two germline ends. Germline values: CDR1 LNHDA, CDR2 SQIVND (reference sequence). The CDR3 loop spans 13 amino acids.

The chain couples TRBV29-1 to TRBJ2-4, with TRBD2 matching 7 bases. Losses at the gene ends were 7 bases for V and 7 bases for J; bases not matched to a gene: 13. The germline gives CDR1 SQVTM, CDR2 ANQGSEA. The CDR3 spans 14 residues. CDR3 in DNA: TGCAGCGCAGGGACTCAGCTGGGGGGGAACATTCAGTACTTC. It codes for CSAGTQLGGNIQYF.

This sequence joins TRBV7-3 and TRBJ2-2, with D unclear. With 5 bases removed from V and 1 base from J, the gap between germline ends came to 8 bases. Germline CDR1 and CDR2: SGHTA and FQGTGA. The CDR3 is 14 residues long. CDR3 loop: CASSPPGNTGELFF. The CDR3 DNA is TGTGCCAGCAGCCCTCCAGGGAACACCGGGGAGCTGTTTTTT.

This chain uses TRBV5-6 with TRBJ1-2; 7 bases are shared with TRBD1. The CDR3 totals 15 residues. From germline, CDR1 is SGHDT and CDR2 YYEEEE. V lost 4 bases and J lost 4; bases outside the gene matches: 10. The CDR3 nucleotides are TGTGCCAGCAGCCTACGACAGGGCATGGGCTATGGCTACACCTTC. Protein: CASSLRQGMGYGYTF.

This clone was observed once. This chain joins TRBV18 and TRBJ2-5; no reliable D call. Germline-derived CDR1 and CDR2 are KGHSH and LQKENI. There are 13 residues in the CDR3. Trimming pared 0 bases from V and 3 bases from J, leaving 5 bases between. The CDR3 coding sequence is TGTGCCAGCTCACCACCGAGTAAAGAGACCCAGTACTTC. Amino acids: CASSPPSKETQYF. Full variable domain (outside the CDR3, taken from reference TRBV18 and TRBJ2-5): NAGVMQNPRHLVRRRGQEARLRCSPMKGHSHVYWYRQLPEEGLKFMVYLQKENIIDESGMPKERFSAEFPKEGPSILRIQQVVRGDSAAYFCASSPPSKETQYFGPGTRLLVL.